Listed here are 17 T cell receptor beta chains from one sample, sequenced in a study of cytomegalovirus exposure and HLA in healthy donors. Primers included in the PCR were 60 Vbeta and 13 Jbeta primers. Sequenced by immunoSEQ multiplex PCR; TCRdb stores in-frame clones only, minus some. The sample lists fewer than 100,000 clones, approximately 7.7% seen once, with 2.3% in the top ten. Specimen: PBMCs. All receptors come from a middle-aged man in good health and CMV-seronegative.

This chain uses TRBV25-1 with TRBJ2-2; tentatively, D is TRBD2 (6 bases). Germline V gene data show CDR1 as MGHDK and CDR2 as SYGVNS. The CDR3 extends over 17 amino acids. V was pared by 3 bases and J by 2 bases, with 16 bases between. Here the CDR3 reads CASSEGIGTPNTGELFF. In DNA, the CDR3 is TGTGCCAGCAGTGAGGGGATCGGGACTCCTAACACCGGGGAGCTGTTTTTT.

This clone occurred a few times. DNA of the CDR3: TGTGCCAGCAGCTCAGGGTTCTCTGGCTACACCTTC. Its protein is CASSSGFSGYTF. This sequence joins TRBV27 and TRBJ1-2; D is perhaps TRBD1 (5 bases). Germline V CDR1 and CDR2: MNHEY, SMNVEV (reference sequence). V was clipped by 6 bases and J by 7 bases, with 12 bases between them. The CDR3 covers 12 residues.

This clone appeared a few times. The rearrangement uses TRBV6-5 and TRBJ2-7, with a weak D call TRBD1 (5 bases). The CDR3 totals 15 residues. Trimming stripped 0 bases from V and 2 bases from J, with 11 bases between. Looked up from germline, CDR1 is MNHEY and CDR2 is SVGAGI. The CDR3 nucleotides read TGTGCCAGCAGTTACTCGGGCAGGGCCCCCTACGAGCAGTACTTC. This translates into CASSYSGRAPYEQYF.

This clone was observed a few times. V usage is TRBV4-2 and J usage is TRBJ2-5, with a tentative D call TRBD2 (6 bases). CDR3 length: 13 amino acids. V was clipped by 1 base and J by 5 bases, with 8 bases between them. Germline V gene lookup returns CDR1 LGHNA and CDR2 YNFKEQ. The CDR3 nucleotides read TGTGCCAGCAGCCAAGTTCGGGAGGAGACCCAGTACTTC. It encodes CASSQVREETQYF.

The V and J genes are TRBV4-1 and TRBJ2-7; 8 nucleotides agree with TRBD2. Germline CDR1 reads MGHRA; CDR2 reads YSYEKL. The CDR3 is made up of 15 amino acids. V lost 3 bases, J lost 2 bases, and 6 bases stayed unmatched. CDR3 region: CASSQKAGVAYEQYF. Written as DNA, the CDR3 is TGCGCCAGCAGCCAGAAAGCGGGGGTTGCCTACGAGCAGTACTTC.

This clone was counted between two and nine times. The CDR3 nucleotides are TGTGCCTGGAGCCACCCGGGGGGGCAAGGGGCCAACGTCCTGACTTTC. Translation: CAWSHPGGQGANVLTF. The rearrangement joins TRBV30 to TRBJ2-6, with TRBD2 matching 8 bases. Trimming removed 3 bases from V and 4 bases from J; junction bases left unmatched: 8. Per germline, CDR1 GTSNPN and CDR2 SVGIG (reference sequence). CDR3 length equals 16 residues.

This clone was counted a few times. The chain uses TRBV11-2 and TRBJ2-7; 8 nucleotides line up with TRBD1. This CDR3 has 13 amino acids. Germline CDR1 reads SGHAT; CDR2 reads FQNNGV. Trimming cost V 4 bases and J 2 bases; bases outside gene matches: 1. CDR3 residues: CASSSDRAYEQYF. The CDR3 DNA is TGTGCCAGCAGCTCGGACAGGGCCTACGAGCAGTACTTC.

This clone was seen a handful of times. This chain connects TRBV28 to TRBJ2-7; D remains ambiguous. The germline gives CDR1 MDHEN, CDR2 SYDVKM. The CDR3 consists of 14 residues. The V end was cut by 3 bases, the J end by 2 bases, with 11 bases between. The CDR3 DNA reads TGTGCCAGCAGTTTCCCCCAGTCTCCCTACGAGCAGTACTTC. It encodes CASSFPQSPYEQYF.

The gene calls are TRBV27 and TRBJ2-5; no reliable D call. CDR1 and CDR2 (germline): MNHEY, SMNVEV (reference sequence). The CDR3 covers 14 residues. V lost 5 bases and J 0 bases, leaving 10 bases between the germline ends. The CDR3 nucleotides are TGTGCCAGCAGTCCACTGAATTACCAAGAGACCCAGTACTTC. It specifies CASSPLNYQETQYF.

This clone has only a few counts. The sample carries other DNA sequences with the same CDR3. This rearrangement joins TRBV6-6 to TRBJ2-7, with a possible D match to TRBD1 (5 bases). The CDR3 is 13 residues long. Looked up from germline, CDR1 is MNHNY and CDR2 is SVGAGI (reference sequence). The V gene lost 2 bases and the J gene lost 3 bases, with 8 bases spanning the gap. CDR3 sequence reads: CASSYDSYYEQYF. The CDR3 nucleotides read TGTGCCAGCAGTTACGACAGTTACTACGAGCAGTACTTC.

This chain joins TRBV30 and TRBJ1-1; D unclear. From germline, CDR1 is GTSNPN and CDR2 SVGIG (reference sequence). The CDR3 runs 13 residues. Deletions cut 3 bases from V and 1 base from J, with 9 bases between. The DNA for the CDR3 is TGTGCCTGGAGCCGAGGTCCGAACACTGAAGCTTTCTTT. Its protein product is CAWSRGPNTEAFF.

This chain uses TRBV7-9 with TRBJ2-1, with D perhaps TRBD2 (7 bases). The CDR3 spans 18 residues. CDR1 is SEHNR and CDR2 is FQNEAQ in the germline V gene (reference sequence). The V and J ends lost 1 base and 8 bases respectively, with 24 bases between them. CDR3 in amino acids: CASSLEAGTPAFVYEQFF. Written as DNA, the CDR3 is TGTGCCAGCAGCTTAGAAGCGGGGACACCGGCCTTCGTGTATGAGCAGTTCTTC.

Remarks on this clone: The sample holds other DNA sequences that translate to the same CDR3. This chain uses TRBV6-1 with TRBJ1-6, with TRBD1 identical over 8 bases. Trimming removed 4 bases from V and 4 bases from J; junction bases left unmatched: 9. Per the germline V gene, CDR1 is MNHNS and CDR2 is SASEGT. The CDR3 is 17 residues long. CDR3 DNA: TGTGCCAGCAGTGGGACAGGGACGGGCTCATATAATTCACCCCTCCACTTT. Translated, it gives CASSGTGTGSYNSPLHF.

V gene TRBV7-9 combines with J gene TRBJ2-2; D might be TRBD2 (6 bases). CDR1 and CDR2 (germline): SEHNR, FQNEAQ (reference sequence). With 5 bases removed from V and 5 bases from J, the gap between germline ends came to 15 bases. The CDR3 has 15 residues. The CDR3 reads CASSPIHRGTGELFF. The DNA of the CDR3 is TGTGCCAGCAGCCCAATACACCGGGGGACCGGGGAGCTGTTTTTT.

This clone was counted only a few times. The rearrangement links TRBV2 to TRBJ1-1; the D gene is possibly TRBD1 (5 bases). This CDR3 has 14 amino acids. Germline V gene data show CDR1 as SNHLY and CDR2 as FYNNEI. Trimming stripped 0 bases from V and 1 base from J, with 6 bases between. The CDR3 region is CASSEATENTEAFF. DNA of the CDR3: TGTGCCAGCAGTGAAGCGACAGAGAACACTGAAGCTTTCTTT.

V and J are TRBV7-8 and TRBJ2-1, with a tentative D call TRBD2 (6 bases). Germline V lookup: CDR1 SGHVS, CDR2 FQNEAQ. The V end was cut by 5 bases, the J end by 10 bases, with 27 bases between. This CDR3 contains 17 residues. CDR3 bases: TGTGCCAGCAGCCAAACTCGCGGGCGGGGAGCAGCTGGGGAGCAGTTCTTC. It yields the protein CASSQTRGRGAAGEQFF.

A word on this clone: The same CDR3 arises from other DNA sequences in this sample as well. The chain recombines TRBV5-1 with TRBJ2-5, with TRBD1 matching over 7 bases. This CDR3 comprises 16 residues. With 3 bases clipped from V and 0 bases from J, the junction kept 8 bases outside the gene matches. Germline V gives CDR1 SGHRS, CDR2 YFSETQ. The CDR3 nucleotides are TGCGCCAGCAGCTCACACTCAGGGGGAAACCAAGAGACCCAGTACTTC. It codes for CASSSHSGGNQETQYF.